This T cell receptor (beta chain) was observed in a study of Ad26.COV2.S vaccination and SARS-CoV-2 variants. Background on the study: Recipients of Ad26.COV2.S got it intramuscularly, once or twice 56 days apart.

The sample's treatment: 19 received Ad26.COV2.S at low or high dose, single or two shots; several received placebo; per-sample allocation not given. The samples date from day 63 after the first vaccine or placebo injection. This vaccine is an Ad26 vector that expresses the Wuhan-strain SARS-CoV-2 spike. This clone was seen once. As yet, its antigen is unknown. Libraries were prepared by immunoSEQ multiplex PCR; TCRdb keeps only in-frame clonotypes and omits some of them. The sample has around 300,000 clones, about 87% seen once. The CDR3 runs 12 residues. V lost 5 bases to trimming and J lost 8 bases; unmatched junction nucleotides: 4. Germline V gene data show CDR1 as SEHNR and CDR2 as FQNEAQ (reference sequence). Study-wide findings and caveats: Vaccine recipients had higher spike-specific TCR breadth than placebo recipients.

V and J are TRBV7-9 and TRBJ1-2, with 8 bases fitting TRBD1. The specimen was peripheral blood, collected in a trial of Ad26.COV2.S vaccine versus placebo. The receptor's source is a person aged 18-60 years who received the Ad26.COV2.S COVID-19 vaccine or a placebo. The CDR3 here is CASSPDRGGYTF. The CDR3 nucleotides read TGTGCCAGCAGCCCCGACAGGGGAGGCTACACCTTC.